What follows are 21 T cell receptor beta chains derived from one specimen sequenced in a study of blood T cell repertoires in COVID-19. Data came from immunoSEQ multiplex PCR; TCRdb stores just in-frame clones and leaves some out. The sample yields some 450,000 clones, about 87% seen once. Sequenced: peripheral blood. The receptors originated from a woman aged 45-65 years with COVID-19, enrolled during active disease.

The table lists this clone with a few counts. The rearrangement uses TRBV9 and TRBJ2-2, with D possibly TRBD1 on 5 matching bases. Between the trimmed V and J ends, which lost 2 bases and 3 bases, there was a span of 14 bases. Looked up from germline, CDR1 is SGDLS and CDR2 is YYNGEE. The CDR3 loop spans 16 amino acids. As DNA, the CDR3 is TGTGCCAGCAGCGTCGGAGTAGGGGCCGACACCGGGGAGCTGTTTTTT. Its translation: CASSVGVGADTGELFF.

J is TRBJ2-5 and V is TRBV5-6; TRBD1 is a possible D gene (5 bases). From germline, CDR1 is SGHDT and CDR2 YYEEEE. V lost 0 bases to trimming and J lost 2 bases, with 17 bases between them. There are 17 residues in the CDR3. Here the CDR3 reads CASSLVYTGGLQETQYF. CDR3 nucleotide sequence: TGTGCCAGCAGCTTGGTATATACAGGCGGCCTTCAAGAGACCCAGTACTTC. The whole variable domain, remainder taken from reference TRBV5-6 and TRBJ2-5, is DAGVTQSPTHLIKTRGQQVTLRCSPKSGHDTVSWYQQALGQGPQFIFQYYEEEERQRGNFPDRFSGHQFPNYSSELNVNALLLGDSALYLCASSLVYTGGLQETQYFGPGTRLLVL.

The chain employs TRBV19 and TRBJ1-1, with 9 positions matching TRBD1. Germline assignment: CDR1 LNHDA and CDR2 SQIVND (reference sequence). This CDR3 has 13 amino acids. J lost 8 bases, V lost 7 bases, and 8 bases had no gene match. In DNA form, the CDR3 reads TGTGCCAGTACACAGGGGGCGTTTACCGAAGCTTTCTTT. Translation gives CASTQGAFTEAFF.

The CDR3 region has the DNA TGTGCCAGCAGCTCACTCACGACAGGACCTAACTATGGCTACACCTTC. Its protein product is CASSSLTTGPNYGYTF. The gene calls are TRBV11-2 and TRBJ1-2; D might be TRBD1 (6 bases). There are 16 residues in the CDR3. V was clipped by 4 bases and J by 0 bases, with 15 bases between them. In germline, CDR1 is SGHAT, CDR2 FQNNGV.

This rearrangement joins TRBV18 to TRBJ2-4; TRBD2 aligns across 7 bases. The germline CDR1 and CDR2 sequences are KGHSH and LQKENI. The CDR3 loop spans 16 amino acids. The V gene end was trimmed by 0 bases and the J gene end by 0 bases; junction bases not matched to a gene: 2. CDR3 protein: CASSPPPSGAKNIQYF. In DNA form, the CDR3 reads TGTGCCAGCTCACCACCCCCTAGCGGAGCCAAAAACATTCAGTACTTC.

The J gene is TRBJ2-1, the V gene TRBV7-2; 10 bases map to TRBD2. The CDR3 runs to 16 residues. Germline V gives CDR1 SGHTA, CDR2 FQGNSA. V gave up 5 bases and J gave up 6 bases; unmatched junction bases: 10. The CDR3 DNA sequence: TGTGCCAGCAGCATGGGGCTAAGCGGGGGGGGCAATGAGCAGTTCTTC. Encoded protein: CASSMGLSGGGNEQFF.

The chain links TRBV6-5 to TRBJ1-6; unclear D gene. The germline CDR1 and CDR2 sequences are MNHEY and SVGAGI. Trimming took off 8 bases at V and 6 bases at J, with 11 bases between the two ends. The CDR3 spans 13 residues. CDR3 in amino acids: CASAEGINSPLHF. The CDR3 DNA sequence: TGTGCCAGCGCAGAGGGTATTAATTCACCCCTCCACTTT.

The V call is TRBV5-6, the J call TRBJ1-4; TRBD1 is a possible D gene (5 bases). This CDR3 spans 14 amino acids. Germline CDR1 is SGHDT and CDR2 is YYEEEE. Between the trimmed V and J ends, which lost 2 bases and 8 bases, there was a span of 13 bases. The CDR3 here is CASSFGGGREKLFF. DNA for the CDR3: TGTGCCAGCAGCTTTGGGGGAGGTCGCGAAAAACTGTTTTTT.

The chain links TRBV30 to TRBJ1-4; D is unresolved. The germline V and J ends were trimmed by 3 bases and 4 bases, with 12 bases remaining between them. There are 14 residues in the CDR3. Germline V gene sequence: CDR1 GTSNPN, CDR2 SVGIG (reference sequence). CDR3 DNA: TGTGCCTGGAGCCGGGATGTGGGTAATGAAAAACTGTTTTTT. Residues: CAWSRDVGNEKLFF.

The chain combines TRBV10-2 with TRBJ2-1; the D gene is possibly TRBD2 (6 bases). This CDR3 comprises 15 residues. V was pared by 5 bases and J by 10 bases, with 21 bases between. The germline gives CDR1 WSHSY, CDR2 SAAADI. The CDR3 is CASSKGTLPQTEQFF. CDR3 sequence (DNA): TGCGCCAGCAGTAAAGGGACTCTGCCCCAGACGGAGCAGTTCTTC.

This rearrangement joins TRBV12-3 or TRBV12-4 to TRBJ1-2; maybe TRBD1 (5 bases). V lost 5 bases and J lost 8, with 12 bases in between. CDR3 length: 12 residues. The CDR3 region is CASSLLREGYTF. DNA of the CDR3: TGTGCCAGCAGTCTCCTCAGGGAAGGCTACACCTTC.

This sequence joins TRBV11-2 and TRBJ2-1, with D unresolved. V dropped 0 bases and J dropped 4 bases, with 4 bases sitting between them. CDR3 size: 13 residues. The germline gives CDR1 SGHAT, CDR2 FQNNGV. CDR3: CASSLDGYNEQFF. CDR3 in DNA: TGTGCCAGCAGCTTAGACGGTTACAATGAGCAGTTCTTC.

The V call is TRBV19, the J call TRBJ2-7; D is ambiguous. CDR1 is LNHDA, CDR2 SQIVND, per germline (reference sequence). The CDR3 extends over 12 amino acids. Trimming left V 4 bases short and J 6 bases short, with 10 bases between. DNA of the CDR3: TGTGCCAGTAGTACTCAATCCGGCGAGCAGTACTTC. Protein product: CASSTQSGEQYF.

The chain recombines TRBV19 with TRBJ1-6; possible D gene TRBD1, 5 bases. This CDR3 is 15 amino acids long. Germline V CDR1 and CDR2: LNHDA, SQIVND (reference sequence). V was shortened by 6 bases and J by 8 bases, with 17 bases between the two germline ends. The CDR3 DNA sequence: TGTGCCAGTAGCCTCGAGCAGGGTCGGGATTCACCCCTCCACTTT. Protein product: CASSLEQGRDSPLHF.

The gene calls are TRBV19 and TRBJ1-2, with D maybe TRBD1 (6 bases). Trimming took 4 bases from V and 5 from J, leaving 11 bases between them. Germline CDR1 LNHDA, CDR2 SQIVND (reference sequence). The CDR3 sequence is 13 residues long. Written as DNA, the CDR3 is TGTGCCAGTAGTAAATCAGGGGTGTATGGCTACACCTTC. This encodes CASSKSGVYGYTF.

Here the CDR3 reads CASTSRRGSEGVGELFF. CDR3 DNA sequence: TGCGCCAGCACATCCCGAAGGGGCTCGGAAGGGGTCGGGGAGCTGTTTTTT. The chain employs TRBV5-1 and TRBJ2-2; a weak D match, TRBD1 (5 bases). This CDR3 region has 17 residues. CDR1 SGHRS and CDR2 YFSETQ come from the germline V gene. Deletions cut 6 bases from V and 7 bases from J, with 25 bases between. Full variable domain (missing parts from reference TRBV5-1 and TRBJ2-2): KAGVTQTPRYLIKTRGQQVTLSCSPISGHRSVSWYQQTPGQGLQFLFEYFSETQRNKGNFPGRFSGRQFSNSRSEMNVSTLELGDSALYLCASTSRRGSEGVGELFFGEGSRLTVL.

The rearrangement joins TRBV20-1 to TRBJ2-4; D is unresolved. The germline V gene encodes CDR1 DFQATT and CDR2 SNEGSKA (reference sequence). CDR3 size: 15 residues. Trimming left V 3 bases short and J 0 bases short, with 12 bases between. In DNA, the CDR3 is TGCAGTGCTAGTCGTCCAGAAGTAGCCAAAAACATTCAGTACTTC. Protein product: CSASRPEVAKNIQYF.

CDR3 protein: CASSLQGDNTGELFF. The CDR3 region has the DNA TGTGCCAGCAGCTTGCAGGGGGATAACACCGGGGAGCTGTTTTTT. The V and J genes are TRBV7-3 and TRBJ2-2; TRBD1 agrees at 7 bases. This CDR3 is built from 15 residues. The J segment lost 2 bases and the V segment lost 3 bases, leaving 3 bases of the junction unmatched. CDR1 is SGHTA and CDR2 is FQGTGA in the germline V gene.

Of note for this clone: At one end, the junction sequence differs from germline, possibly due to a read error. This chain uses TRBV12-5 with TRBJ1-1; D perhaps matches TRBD1 (6 bases). Germline assignment: CDR1 LGHNT and CDR2 FRNRAP. This CDR3 is built from 13 residues. The CDR3 nucleotides read TGTGCTAGTGGTTTGGGCAGGGGAATCGGGCGGTCATTT. Residues: CASGLGRGIGRSF. The whole variable domain, filled in from reference TRBV12-5 and TRBJ1-1, reads DARVTQTPRHKVTEMGQEVTMRCQPILGHNTVFWYRQTMMQGLELLAYFRNRAPLDDSGMPKDRFSAEMPDATLATLKIQPSEPRDSAVYFCASGLGRGIGRSFGQGTRLTVV.

The chain uses TRBV5-1 and TRBJ1-4, with a possible D match to TRBD1 (6 bases). CDR3 size: 15 residues. CDR1 SGHRS and CDR2 YFSETQ come from the germline V gene. Trimming cost V 2 bases and J 3 bases, with 11 bases left between them. The CDR3 protein is CASSFGQLSNEKLFF. CDR3 nucleotide sequence: TGCGCCAGCAGCTTTGGACAGCTATCTAATGAAAAACTGTTTTTT. The full variable domain, rest sourced from reference TRBV5-1 and TRBJ1-4, is KAGVTQTPRYLIKTRGQQVTLSCSPISGHRSVSWYQQTPGQGLQFLFEYFSETQRNKGNFPGRFSGRQFSNSRSEMNVSTLELGDSALYLCASSFGQLSNEKLFFGSGTQLSVL.

V usage is TRBV11-2 and J usage is TRBJ1-6, with D possibly matching TRBD1 (6 bases). This CDR3 comprises 13 residues. Germline-derived CDR1 and CDR2 are SGHAT and FQNNGV. V lost 5 bases and J lost 7, with 9 bases in between. As DNA, the CDR3 is TGTGCCAGCAGCCCCCAGGGGAATTCACCCCTCCACTTT. Encoded protein: CASSPQGNSPLHF.